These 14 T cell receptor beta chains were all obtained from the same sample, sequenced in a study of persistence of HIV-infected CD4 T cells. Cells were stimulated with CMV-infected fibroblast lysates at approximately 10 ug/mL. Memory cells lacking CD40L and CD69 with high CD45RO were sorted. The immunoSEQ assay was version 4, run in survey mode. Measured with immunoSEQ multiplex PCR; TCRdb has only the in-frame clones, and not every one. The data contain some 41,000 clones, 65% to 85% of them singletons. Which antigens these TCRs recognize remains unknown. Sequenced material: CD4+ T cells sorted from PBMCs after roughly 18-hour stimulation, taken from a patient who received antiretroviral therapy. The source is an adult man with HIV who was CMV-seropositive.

The CDR3 sequence: CASSLLDRVNTEAFF. As DNA, the CDR3 is TGTGCCAGCTCCCTCCTGGACAGGGTGAACACTGAAGCTTTCTTT. The chain couples TRBV18 to TRBJ1-1; TRBD1 matches at 8 bases. Unmatched junction bases numbered 6, after V lost 6 bases and J lost 0 bases. The CDR3 is 15 residues long. Germline CDR1 and CDR2: KGHSH and LQKENI.

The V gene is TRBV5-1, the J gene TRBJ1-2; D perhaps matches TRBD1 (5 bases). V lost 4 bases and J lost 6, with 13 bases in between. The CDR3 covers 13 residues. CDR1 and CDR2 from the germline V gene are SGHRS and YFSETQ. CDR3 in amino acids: CASSREGDDGYTF. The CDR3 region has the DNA TGCGCCAGCAGCCGCGAAGGGGACGATGGCTACACCTTC.

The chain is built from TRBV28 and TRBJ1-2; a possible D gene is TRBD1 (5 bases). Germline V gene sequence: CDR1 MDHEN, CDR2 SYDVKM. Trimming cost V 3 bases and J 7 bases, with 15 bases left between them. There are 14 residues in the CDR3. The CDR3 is CASSFLGKTAGYTF. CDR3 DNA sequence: TGTGCCAGCAGTTTCCTGGGAAAGACAGCTGGCTACACCTTC.

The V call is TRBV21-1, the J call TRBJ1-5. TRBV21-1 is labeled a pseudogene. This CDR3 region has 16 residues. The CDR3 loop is CATLSREPNEIKPQHF. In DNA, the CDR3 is TGTGCCACCCTTTCCCGGGAGCCCAACGAAATCAAGCCCCAGCATTTT.

Written as DNA, the CDR3 is TGTGCCAGCAGTGCCCTAACTAGCGGGGGGGAGACCGGGGAGCTGTTTTTT. Its protein is CASSALTSGGETGELFF. The chain joins TRBV6-4 to TRBJ2-2; TRBD2 matches 13 bases. The trim removed 4 bases at V and 5 bases at J, leaving 7 bases unmatched. Germline V gene data show CDR1 as MRHNA and CDR2 as SNTAGT. The CDR3 is 17 amino acids.

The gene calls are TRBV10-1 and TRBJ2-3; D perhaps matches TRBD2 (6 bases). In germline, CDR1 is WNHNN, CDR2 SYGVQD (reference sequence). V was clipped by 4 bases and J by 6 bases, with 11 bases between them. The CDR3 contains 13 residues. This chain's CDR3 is CASSGGLADTQYF. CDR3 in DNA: TGCGCCAGCAGTGGGGGACTCGCTGATACGCAGTATTTT.

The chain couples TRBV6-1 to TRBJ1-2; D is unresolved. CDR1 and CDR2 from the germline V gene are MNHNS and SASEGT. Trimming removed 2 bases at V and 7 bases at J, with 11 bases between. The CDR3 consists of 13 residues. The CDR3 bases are TGTGCCAGCAGTGAAAAACCCGTGGGTGGCTACACCTTC. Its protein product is CASSEKPVGGYTF.

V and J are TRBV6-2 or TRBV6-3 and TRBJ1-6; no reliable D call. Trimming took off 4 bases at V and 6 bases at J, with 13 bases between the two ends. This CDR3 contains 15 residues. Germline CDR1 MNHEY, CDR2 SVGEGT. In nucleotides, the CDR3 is TGTGCCAGCAGTTTTGCCGCAACGAGTAATTCACCCCTCCACTTT. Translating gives CASSFAATSNSPLHF.

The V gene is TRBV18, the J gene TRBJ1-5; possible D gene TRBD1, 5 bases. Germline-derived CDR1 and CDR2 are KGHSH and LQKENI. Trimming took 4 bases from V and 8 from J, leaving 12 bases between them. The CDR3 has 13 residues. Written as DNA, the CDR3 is TGTGCCAGCTCACGAGGGACTGGGGAGCCCCAGCATTTT. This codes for CASSRGTGEPQHF.

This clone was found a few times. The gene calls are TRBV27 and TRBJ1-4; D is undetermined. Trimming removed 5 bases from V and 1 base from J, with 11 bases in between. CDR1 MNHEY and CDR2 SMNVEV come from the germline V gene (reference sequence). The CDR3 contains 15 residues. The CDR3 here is CASSRLGRTNEKLFF. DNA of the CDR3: TGTGCCAGCAGTAGGCTAGGGCGAACTAATGAAAAACTGTTTTTT.

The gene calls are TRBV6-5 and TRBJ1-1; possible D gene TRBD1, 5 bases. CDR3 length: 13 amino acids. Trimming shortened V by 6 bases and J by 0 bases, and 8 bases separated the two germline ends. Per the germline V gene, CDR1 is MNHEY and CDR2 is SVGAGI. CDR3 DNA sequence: TGTGCCAGCAGGGGACTGCTGAACACTGAAGCTTTCTTT. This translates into CASRGLLNTEAFF.

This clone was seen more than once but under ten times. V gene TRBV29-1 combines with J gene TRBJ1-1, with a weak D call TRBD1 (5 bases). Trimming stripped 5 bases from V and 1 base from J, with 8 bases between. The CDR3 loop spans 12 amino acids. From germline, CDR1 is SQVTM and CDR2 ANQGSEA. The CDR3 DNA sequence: TGCAGCGTTCTTCAGGGGAACACTGAAGCTTTCTTT. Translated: CSVLQGNTEAFF. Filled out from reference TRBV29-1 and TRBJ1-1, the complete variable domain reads SAVISQKPSRDICQRGTSLTIQCQVDSQVTMMFWYRQQPGQSLTLIATANQGSEATYESGFVIDKFPISRPNLTFSTLTVSNMSPEDSSIYLCSVLQGNTEAFFGQGTRLTVV.

The CDR3, as DNA: TGTGCCAGCAGTCCCCCCTTTGGGGTACCCCTCCACTTT. Translated, it gives CASSPPFGVPLHF. The gene calls are TRBV12-3 or TRBV12-4 and TRBJ1-6, with no clear D. The CDR3 totals 13 residues. V gave up 5 bases and J gave up 12 bases, with 14 bases separating them.

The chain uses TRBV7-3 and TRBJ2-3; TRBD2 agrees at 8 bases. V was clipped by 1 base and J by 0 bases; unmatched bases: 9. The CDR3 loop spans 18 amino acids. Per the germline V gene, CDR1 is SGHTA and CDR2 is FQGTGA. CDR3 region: CASSLRPLGGGSTDTQYF. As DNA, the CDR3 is TGTGCCAGCAGCTTAAGGCCACTGGGCGGGGGGAGCACAGATACGCAGTATTTT. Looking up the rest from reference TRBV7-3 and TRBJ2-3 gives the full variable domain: GAGVSQTPSNKVTEKGKYVELRCDPISGHTALYWYRQSLGQGPEFLIYFQGTGAADDSGLPNDRFFAVRPEGSVSTLKIQRTERGDSAVYLCASSLRPLGGGSTDTQYFGPGTRLTVL.